The rows below give T cell receptor beta chains drawn from one sample of a study of T cells in Graves' hyperthyroidism and ophthalmopathy. One entry per CDR3 protein results from TCRdb running MiXCR on the multiplex PCR reads. The data hold about 350,000 distinct CDR3 sequences, with approximately 15% observed a single time. The sample comprised blood. The receptors derive from a woman in her thirties with Graves' hyperthyroidism. Both conserved end residues are part of each CDR3. Each record gives: CDR3 protein, J gene, V gene.

CDR3aa: CASSPRAETQYF
j_gene: TRBJ2-5
v_gene: TRBV13

CDR3aa: CSVHLTSGRPDTQYF
j_gene: TRBJ2-3
v_gene: TRBV20-1

CDR3aa: CASRSDGEETQYF
j_gene: TRBJ2-5
v_gene: TRBV9

CDR3aa: CASKTSGSYEQYF
j_gene: TRBJ2-7
v_gene: TRBV19

CDR3aa: CASRKKTGTQETQYF
j_gene: TRBJ2-5
v_gene: TRBV6-1

CDR3aa: CASSLETRGDTQYF
j_gene: TRBJ2-3
v_gene: TRBV5-1

CDR3aa: CASSFWQGSTDTQYF
j_gene: TRBJ2-3
v_gene: TRBV28

CDR3aa: CASNPGGPPEANVLTF
j_gene: TRBJ2-6
v_gene: TRBV7-2

CDR3aa: CASSMYSGNTIYF
j_gene: TRBJ1-3
v_gene: TRBV19

CDR3aa: CASTKLLTSVTDTQYF
j_gene: TRBJ2-3
v_gene: TRBV12-3/TRBV12-4

CDR3aa: CASSLAPGQGVRAGNQPQHF
j_gene: TRBJ1-5
v_gene: TRBV12-3/TRBV12-4

CDR3aa: CASSVGMDNYGYTF
j_gene: TRBJ1-2
v_gene: TRBV9

CDR3aa: CASSLSGGRETQYF
j_gene: TRBJ2-5
v_gene: TRBV28

CDR3aa: CASSLARGGKRLAGAYNEQFF
j_gene: TRBJ2-1
v_gene: TRBV7-9

CDR3aa: CASSQDGWSTDTQYF
j_gene: TRBJ2-3
v_gene: TRBV6-1

CDR3aa: CASSTSGTGINNEQFF
j_gene: TRBJ2-1
v_gene: TRBV6-2/TRBV6-3

CDR3aa: CASSEGLMELFF
j_gene: TRBJ2-2
v_gene: TRBV2

CDR3aa: CASSSTTGTSAPRGQFF
j_gene: TRBJ2-1
v_gene: TRBV7-9

CDR3aa: CSARIAETSDLREQYF
j_gene: TRBJ2-7
v_gene: TRBV20-1

CDR3aa: CSVVGVQDYEQYF
j_gene: TRBJ2-7
v_gene: TRBV29-1

CDR3aa: CSARDPPGNEQYF
j_gene: TRBJ2-7
v_gene: TRBV20-1

CDR3aa: CASSYRVHNEQFF
j_gene: TRBJ2-1
v_gene: TRBV28

CDR3aa: CASSPSGSTYNEQFF
j_gene: TRBJ2-1
v_gene: TRBV7-9

CDR3aa: CATSDLRSRGEDTQYF
j_gene: TRBJ2-3
v_gene: TRBV24-1

CDR3aa: CASRDLSSGSDTGELFF
j_gene: TRBJ2-2
v_gene: TRBV2

CDR3aa: CASSFPLVSSEQYF
j_gene: TRBJ2-7
v_gene: TRBV28

CDR3aa: CASSIVAAAEAFF
j_gene: TRBJ1-1
v_gene: TRBV19

CDR3aa: CASIQSSGRNEQFF
j_gene: TRBJ2-1
v_gene: TRBV6-8

CDR3aa: CASSLPRDRVGKIEQYF
j_gene: TRBJ2-7
v_gene: TRBV7-9

CDR3aa: CASSSGTPASGAEAFF
j_gene: TRBJ1-1
v_gene: TRBV18

CDR3aa: CASSLWARGGSSYNEQFF
j_gene: TRBJ2-1
v_gene: TRBV27

CDR3aa: CASRGDMANEQYF
j_gene: TRBJ2-7
v_gene: TRBV6-2/TRBV6-3

CDR3aa: CASSFGLVSDTQYF
j_gene: TRBJ2-3
v_gene: TRBV7-2

CDR3aa: CASSYLRLAGGWYTGELFF
j_gene: TRBJ2-2
v_gene: TRBV6-1

CDR3aa: CASSRSQGNQETQYF
j_gene: TRBJ2-5
v_gene: TRBV27

CDR3aa: CASSGGTPDEQYF
j_gene: TRBJ2-7
v_gene: TRBV2

CDR3aa: CASSEGQGQTEAFF
j_gene: TRBJ1-1
v_gene: TRBV10-2

CDR3aa: CASSDLGQTEAFF
j_gene: TRBJ1-1
v_gene: TRBV6-2/TRBV6-3

CDR3aa: CASNIGAPSYEQYF
j_gene: TRBJ2-7
v_gene: TRBV6-1

CDR3aa: CASRGQSATNEKLFF
j_gene: TRBJ1-4
v_gene: TRBV6-1

CDR3aa: CASWGYEGYTF
j_gene: TRBJ1-2
v_gene: TRBV25-1

CDR3aa: CASSTVGIAKNIQYF
j_gene: TRBJ2-4
v_gene: TRBV14

CDR3aa: CASSLDRLESGELFF
j_gene: TRBJ2-2
v_gene: TRBV11-2

CDR3aa: CASSLETGTEQYF
j_gene: TRBJ2-7
v_gene: TRBV11-2

CDR3aa: CASSQLNPGRQQFF
j_gene: TRBJ2-1
v_gene: TRBV14

CDR3aa: CASSGQRNNSPLHF
j_gene: TRBJ1-6
v_gene: TRBV6-1

CDR3aa: CSVSDGLTYGYTF
j_gene: TRBJ1-2
v_gene: TRBV29-1

CDR3aa: CASSVEVGREQYF
j_gene: TRBJ2-7
v_gene: TRBV9

CDR3aa: CASSPQGIQTQYF
j_gene: TRBJ2-5
v_gene: TRBV12-3/TRBV12-4

CDR3aa: CAWKEDGGHYEQYF
j_gene: TRBJ2-7
v_gene: TRBV30

CDR3aa: CASSLAGRNTGELFF
j_gene: TRBJ2-2
v_gene: TRBV11-2

CDR3aa: CASSSVLRRNTIYF
j_gene: TRBJ1-3
v_gene: TRBV12-3/TRBV12-4

CDR3aa: CASSLTGGIMNTEAFF
j_gene: TRBJ1-1
v_gene: TRBV7-3